This T cell receptor (beta chain) was documented in a study of CD8+CD57+ T cells in acquired aplastic anemia. Study-level information: CD4+ and CD8+ cells, once sorted, gave DNA averaging 3.2 ug. Healthy donors yielded roughly 9.8 million CD4+ cell reads on average.

The J segment lost 0 bases and the V segment lost 1 base, leaving 3 bases of the junction unmatched. Germline CDR1 and CDR2: SGHTA and FQGNSA. The CDR3 has 15 residues. Regarding this clonotype: Antigen unknown.

Study observations and caveats: Some 27 CD8+ CDR3 sequences were shared between patients and controls.

TCR beta VDJ combinations and CDR3 sequences were profiled from genomic DNA. TCRdb itself ran the reads through MiXCR, one entry per CDR3 protein. This sample carries about 81,000 distinct CDR3 sequences, around 44% of them seen once, and the ten largest clones take 60% to 75%. The chain joins TRBV7-2 to TRBJ2-7; TRBD1 matches 7 bases. The clonotype originates from a human donor in good health, serving as a control. The sample taken for sequencing was sorted CD4+, CD8+, or CD8+CD57+ T cells (not recorded which) from PBMCs. The CDR3 DNA is TGTGCCAGCAGCTTAGGGGACAGAAGCTCCTACGAGCAGTACTTC. As protein: CASSLGDRSSYEQYF.